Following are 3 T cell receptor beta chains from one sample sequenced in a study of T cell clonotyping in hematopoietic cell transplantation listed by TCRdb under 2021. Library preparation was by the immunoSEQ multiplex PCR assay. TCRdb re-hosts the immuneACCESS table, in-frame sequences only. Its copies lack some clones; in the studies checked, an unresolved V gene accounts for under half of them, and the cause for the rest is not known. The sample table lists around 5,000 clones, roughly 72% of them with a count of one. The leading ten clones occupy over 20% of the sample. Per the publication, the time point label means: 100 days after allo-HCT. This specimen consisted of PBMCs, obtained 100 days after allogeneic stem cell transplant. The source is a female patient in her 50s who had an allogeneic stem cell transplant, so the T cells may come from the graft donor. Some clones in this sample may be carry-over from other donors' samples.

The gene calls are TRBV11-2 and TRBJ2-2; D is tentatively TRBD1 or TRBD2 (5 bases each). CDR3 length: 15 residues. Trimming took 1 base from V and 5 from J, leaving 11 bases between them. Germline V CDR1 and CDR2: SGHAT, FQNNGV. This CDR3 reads CASSLVWGGTGELFF. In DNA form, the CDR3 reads TGTGCCAGCAGCTTAGTGTGGGGCGGGACCGGGGAGCTGTTTTTT.

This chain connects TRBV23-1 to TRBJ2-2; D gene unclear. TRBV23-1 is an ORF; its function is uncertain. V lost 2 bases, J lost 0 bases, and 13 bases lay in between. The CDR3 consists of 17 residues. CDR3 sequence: CASSQRVRAANTGELFF. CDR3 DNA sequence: TGCGCCAGCAGTCAACGGGTACGGGCGGCGAACACCGGGGAGCTGTTTTTT.

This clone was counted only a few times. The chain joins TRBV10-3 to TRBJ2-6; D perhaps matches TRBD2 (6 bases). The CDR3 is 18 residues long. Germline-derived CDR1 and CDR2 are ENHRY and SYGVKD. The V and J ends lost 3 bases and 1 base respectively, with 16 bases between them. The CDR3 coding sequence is TGTGCCATCAGTGAAGCCGGCAGGAGGGCGTCTGGGGCCAACGTCCTGACTTTC. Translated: CAISEAGRRASGANVLTF.